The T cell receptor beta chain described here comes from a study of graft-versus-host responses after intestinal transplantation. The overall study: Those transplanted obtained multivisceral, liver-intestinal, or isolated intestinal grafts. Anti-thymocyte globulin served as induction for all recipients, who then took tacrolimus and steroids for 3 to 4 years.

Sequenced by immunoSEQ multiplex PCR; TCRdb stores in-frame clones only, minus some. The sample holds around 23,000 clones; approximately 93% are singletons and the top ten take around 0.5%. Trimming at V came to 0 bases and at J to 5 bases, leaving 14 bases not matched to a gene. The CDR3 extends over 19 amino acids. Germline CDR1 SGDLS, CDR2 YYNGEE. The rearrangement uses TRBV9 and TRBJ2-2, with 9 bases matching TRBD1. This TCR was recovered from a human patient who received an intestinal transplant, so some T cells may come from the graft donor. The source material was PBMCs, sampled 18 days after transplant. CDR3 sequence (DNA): TGTGCCAGCAGCGTAGCTTCGGGTAACAGGGGGCGCGGAACCGGGGAGCTGTTTTTT. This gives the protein CASSVASGNRGRGTGELFF.